The source of this T cell receptor beta chain is a study of early T cells in non-severe SARS-CoV-2 infection. The CDR3 length is 12 residues. The germline V and J ends were trimmed by 3 bases and 4 bases, with 9 bases remaining between them. Looked up from germline, CDR1 is DFQATT and CDR2 is SNEGSKA (reference sequence). Unique molecular identifiers were attached to individual cDNA molecules. TCRdb recomputed calls from the 5' RACE reads with MiXCR, one row per CDR3 protein. The data hold about 39,000 distinct CDR3 sequences, with roughly 4% observed a single time. This clonotype appeared many times.

The sequence came from an adult who was a healthcare worker with PCR-confirmed SARS-CoV-2 infection or an uninfected control (not recorded which). The V call is TRBV20-1, the J call TRBJ1-1; D is unclear. Source material: whole blood. The CDR3 region is CSARVQSTEAFF. DNA for the CDR3: TGCAGTGCTAGGGTCCAGAGCACTGAAGCTTTCTTT.